This T cell receptor (beta chain) was retrieved from a study of blood T cell repertoires in COVID-19. Across the whole study: The United States, Italy and Spain supplied acute and convalescent COVID-19 samples.

Libraries were prepared by immunoSEQ multiplex PCR; TCRdb keeps only in-frame clonotypes and omits some of them. This table has some 200,000 clones, about 85% appearing once. Followed over time, Seattle patients had been enrolled while infection was active. The length of the CDR3 is 16 residues. Germline loops: CDR1 SGHDT, CDR2 YYEEEE. Trimming stripped 2 bases from V and 0 bases from J, with 9 bases between. The J gene is TRBJ1-6, the V gene TRBV5-6; D not resolved. The sequenced sample was peripheral blood. This receptor was obtained from a woman in her 70s with COVID-19, enrolled during active disease. The CDR3 coding sequence is TGTGCCAGCAGCTTAATGCTGAGCTCCTATAATTCACCCCTCCACTTT. Translating it yields CASSLMLSSYNSPLHF.